This record covers a single T cell receptor (beta chain). Antigen specificity is unknown. TCRdb re-called the reads with MiXCR, one entry per CDR3 protein. The profile shows more than 300,000 distinct CDR3 sequences, approximately 35% of them singletons. Trimming took 6 bases from V and 8 from J; bases not matched to a gene: 5. The CDR3 totals 12 residues. CDR1 LGHNT and CDR2 FRNRAP come from the germline V gene. The source of the sample is a study of T cell repertoires in cytomegalovirus infection. Study details: In the study, CMV epitopes included recently identified HLA-C-restricted and well-studied HLA-B-restricted ones. In public TCR beta signatures, there were indications of both CMV infection and matching HLA type.

Points from the study as a whole: Dominating the ex vivo response were HLA-C-restricted CMV-specific TCR beta clonotypes.

The source of this sequence is a human donor in good health (CMV status not recorded). Some clones in this sample may be carry-over from other donors' samples. V gene TRBV12-5 combines with J gene TRBJ1-1, with TRBD1 identical over 8 bases. This material consisted of cultured PBMCs, taken from culture after CMV antigen stimulation. CDR3 in amino acids: CASGQGAEEAFF. The CDR3 bases are TGTGCTAGTGGCCAGGGGGCCGAGGAAGCTTTCTTT.